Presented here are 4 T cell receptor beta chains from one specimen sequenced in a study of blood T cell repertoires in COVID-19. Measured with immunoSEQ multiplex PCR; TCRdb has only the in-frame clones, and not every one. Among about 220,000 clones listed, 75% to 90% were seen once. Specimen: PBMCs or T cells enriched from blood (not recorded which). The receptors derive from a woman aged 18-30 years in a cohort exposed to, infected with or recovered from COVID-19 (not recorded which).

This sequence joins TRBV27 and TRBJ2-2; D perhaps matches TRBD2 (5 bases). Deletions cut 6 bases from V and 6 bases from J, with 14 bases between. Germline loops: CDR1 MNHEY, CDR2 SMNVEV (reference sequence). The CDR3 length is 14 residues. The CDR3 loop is CASRWGEEAGELFF. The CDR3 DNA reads TGTGCCAGCAGATGGGGTGAGGAGGCCGGGGAGCTGTTTTTT.

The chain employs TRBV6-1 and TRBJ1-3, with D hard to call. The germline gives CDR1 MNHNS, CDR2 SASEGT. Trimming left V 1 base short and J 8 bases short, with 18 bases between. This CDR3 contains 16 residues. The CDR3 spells CASSEDLGRVRDTIYF. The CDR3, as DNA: TGTGCCAGCAGTGAAGATCTTGGGCGGGTGCGGGACACCATATATTTT.

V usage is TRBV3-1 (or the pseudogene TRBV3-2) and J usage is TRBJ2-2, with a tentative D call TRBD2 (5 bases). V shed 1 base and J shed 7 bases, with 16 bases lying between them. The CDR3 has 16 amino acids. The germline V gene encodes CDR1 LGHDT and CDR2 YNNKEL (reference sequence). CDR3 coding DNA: TGTGCCAGCAGCCAAGTAATAAGCGGTAGTTTCGGGGAGCTGTTTTTT. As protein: CASSQVISGSFGELFF.

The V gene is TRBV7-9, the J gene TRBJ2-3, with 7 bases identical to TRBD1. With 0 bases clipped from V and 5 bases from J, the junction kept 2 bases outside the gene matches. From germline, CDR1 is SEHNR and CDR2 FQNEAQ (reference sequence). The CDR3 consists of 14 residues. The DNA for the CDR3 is TGTGCCAGCAGCTTAGCGGACAGGAGAGATACGCAGTATTTT. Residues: CASSLADRRDTQYF.